In its sample, the clone carrying this T cell receptor (beta chain) was seen a few times. The data are from a study of identical twins. Template switching supplied a universal primer site; unique molecular identifiers were carried on the cDNA. MiXCR, run by TCRdb on the 5' RACE reads, gives a single entry per CDR3 protein. The table shows 550,000 to 800,000 distinct CDR3 sequences, with under 8.5% occurring only once. The germline gives CDR1 MNHNS, CDR2 SASEGT. The CDR3 extends over 15 amino acids. V lost 4 bases and J lost 4, with 14 bases in between. These data are also associated with another study on yellow fever vaccine responses in identical twins. That study adds: Twins reportedly showed a vaccine T cell response that seemed partly convergent and partly personalized.

Sequenced material: PBMCs. The chain combines TRBV6-1 with TRBJ1-5, with a weak D call TRBD1 (5 bases). The source of this sequence is a woman between 18 and 29 years old in good health. CDR3 loop: CASSAQMGQNQPQHF. DNA for the CDR3: TGTGCCAGCAGTGCCCAGATGGGGCAAAATCAGCCCCAGCATTTT.